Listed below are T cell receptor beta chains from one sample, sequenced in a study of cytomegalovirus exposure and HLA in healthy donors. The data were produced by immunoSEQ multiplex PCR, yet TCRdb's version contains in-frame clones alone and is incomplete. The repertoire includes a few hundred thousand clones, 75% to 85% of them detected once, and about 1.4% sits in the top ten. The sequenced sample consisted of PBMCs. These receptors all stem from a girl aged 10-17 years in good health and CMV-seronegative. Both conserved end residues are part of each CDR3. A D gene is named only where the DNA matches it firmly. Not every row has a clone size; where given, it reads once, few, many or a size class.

CDR3aa: CSATKSQGRGYTF
CDR3nt: TGCAGCGCTACTAAATCACAGGGCCGGGGCTACACCTTC
j_gene: TRBJ1-2
v_gene: TRBV29-1
d_gene: .
abundance: .

CDR3aa: CASSGTATNEKLFF
CDR3nt: TGTGCCAGTAGTGGGACAGCAACTAATGAAAAACTGTTTTTT
j_gene: TRBJ1-4
v_gene: TRBV19
d_gene: TRBD1
abundance: .

CDR3aa: CASSPGPLGGGNQPQHF
CDR3nt: TGCGCCAGCAGCCCTGGTCCCTTGGGGGGTGGCAATCAGCCCCAGCATTTT
j_gene: TRBJ1-5
v_gene: TRBV4-1
d_gene: .
abundance: few

CDR3aa: CRGGTGYGYTF
CDR3nt: TGCAGAGGCGGGACAGGGTATGGCTACACCTTC
j_gene: TRBJ1-2
v_gene: TRBV20-1
d_gene: TRBD1
abundance: .

CDR3aa: CASSPAGLPSHEQFF
CDR3nt: TGTGCCAGCAGCCCCGCAGGACTGCCGTCCCATGAGCAGTTCTTC
j_gene: TRBJ2-1
v_gene: TRBV7-3
d_gene: .
abundance: .

CDR3aa: CSAQWDTQYF
CDR3nt: TGCAGCGCACAGTGGGATACGCAGTATTTT
j_gene: TRBJ2-3
v_gene: TRBV29-1
d_gene: .
abundance: .

CDR3aa: CASSIQGVSSTEAFF
CDR3nt: TGTGCCAGTAGTATACAGGGGGTGTCATCCACTGAAGCTTTCTTT
j_gene: TRBJ1-1
v_gene: TRBV19
d_gene: TRBD1
abundance: .

CDR3aa: CASSAVEWTEAFF
CDR3nt: TGTGCCAGCAGTGCCGTGGAGTGGACTGAAGCTTTCTTT
j_gene: TRBJ1-1
v_gene: TRBV6-1
d_gene: .
abundance: .

CDR3aa: CASSSTGVGGAFF
CDR3nt: TGTGCCAGCAGCTCCACAGGGGTCGGGGGAGCTTTCTTT
j_gene: TRBJ1-1
v_gene: TRBV7-9
d_gene: TRBD1
abundance: .

CDR3aa: CASSPGPAYEQYF
CDR3nt: TGTGCCAGCAGCCCTGGGCCAGCCTACGAGCAGTACTTC
j_gene: TRBJ2-7
v_gene: TRBV7-2
d_gene: .
abundance: .

CDR3aa: CASDGQLYGYTF
CDR3nt: TGTGCCAGCGACGGACAGCTCTATGGCTACACCTTC
j_gene: TRBJ1-2
v_gene: TRBV28
d_gene: .
abundance: .

CDR3aa: CASSLRGRMNTEAFF
CDR3nt: TGTGCCAGCAGCTTAAGGGGGCGCATGAACACTGAAGCTTTCTTT
j_gene: TRBJ1-1
v_gene: TRBV11-2
d_gene: TRBD1
abundance: .

CDR3aa: CASSPAGTSNEQFF
CDR3nt: TGTGCCAGCAGTCCGGCCGGGACTAGCAATGAGCAGTTCTTC
j_gene: TRBJ2-1
v_gene: TRBV28
d_gene: TRBD2
abundance: .